Given below is one TCR beta chain in context. Its antigen is currently unknown. TCRdb called the RT-PCR reads again in MiXCR, with one record for every CDR3 protein. This sample has some 600,000 distinct CDR3 sequences, with 11% to 15% found just once. This entry comes from a study of response to subunit inactivated influenza vaccine. The J segment lost 9 bases and the V segment lost 5 bases, leaving 12 bases of the junction unmatched. The CDR3 is 15 residues long. General study findings and limits: The study's authors posited that every seasonal influenza vaccination enlists few new T cells.

The sample consisted of PBMCs from blood, taken around 14 days before vaccination. The V call is TRBV12-3 or TRBV12-4, the J call TRBJ2-1; 8 bases are shared with TRBD2. The clonotype was recovered from a man in his fifties or sixties who received an inactivated influenza vaccine. The CDR3 region is CASSDRGREALEQFF. The CDR3 DNA follows: TGTGCCAGCAGTGACCGGGGGCGGGAGGCTCTTGAGCAGTTCTTC.